One sample yielded the 2 T cell receptor beta chains listed below, sequenced in a study of shared clonotypes between healthy human individuals. Sequenced by immunoSEQ multiplex PCR; TCRdb stores in-frame clones only, minus some. The table includes 1,400,000 or so clones, approximately 98.5% detected once. The specimen was naive CD4+ T cells sorted from blood. Regarding subset: CD45RA+ positively selected. The receptors derive from a man aged 30 to 45 in good health.

The chain employs TRBV7-9 and TRBJ1-5, with TRBD1 as a possible D gene (5 bases). The germline gives CDR1 SEHNR, CDR2 FQNEAQ (reference sequence). The CDR3 length is 15 residues. V was pared by 3 bases and J by 2 bases, with 11 bases between. DNA of the CDR3: TGTGCCAGCAGCTTTAGGGGTATCGGCAATCAGCCCCAGCATTTT. Translating it yields CASSFRGIGNQPQHF.

V and J are TRBV9 and TRBJ2-7; possible D gene TRBD2, 5 bases. The CDR3 length is 14 residues. Trimming cost V 0 bases and J 7 bases, with 14 bases left between them. CDR1 SGDLS and CDR2 YYNGEE come from the germline V gene. The CDR3 DNA reads TGTGCCAGCAGCGTAGCGGTCCTTAGAGGGGAGCAGTACTTC. This codes for CASSVAVLRGEQYF. Complete variable domain (other parts from reference TRBV9 and TRBJ2-7): DSGVTQTPKHLITATGQRVTLRCSPRSGDLSVYWYQQSLDQGLQFLIQYYNGEERAKGNILERFSAQQFPDLHSELNLSSLELGDSALYFCASSVAVLRGEQYFGPGTRLTVT.